This TCR beta chain appears in the sequencing data of a study of T-cell reconstitution after alpha-beta-depleted transplantation in children. Findings and caveats of the study: Alpha-beta T cells present about two months after transplant were reported to originate from several hundred expanded graft clones. Newly produced T cells mostly provided counts and TCRbeta diversity after one year, as hyperexpanded clones declined. For some patients, TCRbeta diversity was high at day 60 because of recipient T cells and thymic progenitors that survived.

Remarks on this clonotype: Its antigen is unidentified.

Unique molecular identifiers featured in how the TCRbeta library was prepared. TCRdb called the PCR reads again in MiXCR, with one record for every CDR3 protein. The data contain around 490,000 distinct CDR3 sequences, 11% of them singletons. V was clipped by 6 bases and J by 3 bases, with 15 bases between them. This CDR3 spans 15 amino acids. The germline V gene encodes CDR1 MNHEY and CDR2 SMNVEV (reference sequence). The chain employs TRBV27 and TRBJ2-1; perhaps TRBD2 as D (5 bases). This TCR was recovered from a female patient aged 2-10 years who had a stem cell transplant for aplastic anemia, so the T cells may come from the graft donor. Here the sequenced sample was PBMCs, mostly from graft donor cells, taken 180 days after TCRalphabeta/CD19-depleted stem cell transplant. In nucleotides, the CDR3 is TGTGCCAGCAGATCGGTTACTAGTTACTACAATGAGCAGTTCTTC. This encodes CASRSVTSYYNEQFF.